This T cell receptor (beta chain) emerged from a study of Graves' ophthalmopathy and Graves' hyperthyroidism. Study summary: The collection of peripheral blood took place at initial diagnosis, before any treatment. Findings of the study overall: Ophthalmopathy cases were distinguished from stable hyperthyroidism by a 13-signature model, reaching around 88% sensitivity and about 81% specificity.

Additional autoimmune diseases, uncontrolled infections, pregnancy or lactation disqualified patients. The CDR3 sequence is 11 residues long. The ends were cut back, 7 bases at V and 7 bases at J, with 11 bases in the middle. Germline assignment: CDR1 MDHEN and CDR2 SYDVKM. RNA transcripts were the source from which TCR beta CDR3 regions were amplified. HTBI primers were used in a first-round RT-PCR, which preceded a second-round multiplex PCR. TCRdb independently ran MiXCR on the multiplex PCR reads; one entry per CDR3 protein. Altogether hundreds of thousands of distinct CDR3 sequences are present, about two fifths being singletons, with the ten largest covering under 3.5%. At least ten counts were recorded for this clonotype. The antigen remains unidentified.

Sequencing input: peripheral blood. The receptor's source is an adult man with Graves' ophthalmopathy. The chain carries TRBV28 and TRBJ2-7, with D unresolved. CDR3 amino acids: CASTALQEQYF. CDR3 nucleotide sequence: TGTGCCAGCACCGCGCTACAGGAGCAGTACTTC.